This TCR beta chain was profiled in a study of shared clonotypes between healthy human individuals. Per germline, CDR1 MNHEY and CDR2 SVGAGI. The CDR3 totals 14 residues. With 2 bases removed from V and 5 bases from J, the gap between germline ends came to 13 bases. DNA at 200 ng, 25,000 to 35,000 T cell genomes, went into sorted-subset replicate PCRs. Measured with immunoSEQ multiplex PCR; TCRdb has only the in-frame clones, and not every one. The top ten hold almost 0.9% of the sample, which has some 1.1 million clones, about 80% seen once. This TCR was recovered from a young man in good health. Some clones in this sample may be carry-over from other donors' samples. This chain connects TRBV6-5 to TRBJ2-7, with D possibly matching TRBD2 (6 bases). The sequenced sample consisted of memory CD4+ T cells from PBMCs. The sample's subset: CD45RA-negative fraction. The CDR3 DNA reads TGTGCCAGCAGTTACGGGCGGTGGAGGGACGAGCAGTACTTC. As protein: CASSYGRWRDEQYF.